This entry describes one TCR beta chain. What it binds is unknown. This specimen belongs to a study of tumor-infiltrating lymphocytes in primary liver carcinoma. Study as a whole: The patients, men and women alike, were aged 30 to 69 years.

Notes on the study in general: The study used bulk unsorted samples and so did not compare CD4+ and CD8+ repertoires.

For blood RNA, unsorted whole blood served as the source, and germline DNA was extracted too. What was collected before surgery was approximately 3.8 milliliters of peripheral blood. With roughly 500 ng total RNA as template and a constant-region primer, TCR beta cDNA was made. Slightly modified ARM-PCR with three nested multiplex PCR rounds yielded TCR beta libraries. With TRBV1-TRBV30 forward primers and a C-beta reverse primer, the first two PCR rounds were run for approximately 10 cycles each. TCRdb called the multiplex PCR reads again in MiXCR, with one record for every CDR3 protein. The sample carries almost 200,000 distinct CDR3 sequences, roughly two thirds recorded once. The CDR3 extends over 17 amino acids.

V and J are TRBV21-1 and TRBJ2-1; the table's D call, TRBD1, was not checked against the DNA. TRBV21-1 corresponds to a pseudogene. Sequencing input: peripheral blood. This clonotype originated in a woman aged 60 to 75 with primary liver carcinoma and hepatitis B virus infection. For the CDR3, the DNA is TGTGCCAGCAGCCCCTGGGCTACCAGGACCCCCTACAATGAGCAGTTCTTC. Its translation is CASSPWATRTPYNEQFF.